These 29 T cell receptor beta chains were all obtained from the same sample, sequenced in a study of tumor-infiltrating lymphocytes in localized non-small cell lung cancer. Some clones are missing from TCRdb's copy, which holds only in-frame ones; the method was immunoSEQ multiplex PCR. The table records about 23,000 clones, about two thirds of them present only once. Sample: lung tumor tissue. The receptors stem from a human donor with non-small cell lung cancer.

This chain connects TRBV1 to TRBJ1-5. TRBV1 is reported as a pseudogene. The CDR3 totals 15 residues. DNA of the CDR3: TGCACCAGCAGCCAAGATTTCCCCTTGCATCAGCCCCAGCATTTT. Its translation is CTSSQDFPLHQPQHF.

The genes are TRBV11-3 and TRBJ1-2; tentative D call: TRBD1 (5 bases). Germline values: CDR1 SGHNT, CDR2 YENEEA. Trimming cost V 0 bases and J 0 bases, with 8 bases left between them. This CDR3 contains 15 residues. CDR3: CASSLEGVPNYGYTF. DNA for the CDR3: TGTGCCAGCAGCTTAGAAGGGGTCCCTAACTATGGCTACACCTTC.

The J gene is TRBJ2-5, the V gene TRBV7-8; D is possibly TRBD1 (6 bases). Trimming took off 5 bases at V and 5 bases at J, with 12 bases between the two ends. This CDR3 has 13 amino acids. Germline values: CDR1 SGHVS, CDR2 FQNEAQ. Here the CDR3 reads CASSPVQGETQYF. CDR3 nucleotides: TGTGCCAGCAGCCCAGTACAGGGCGAGACCCAGTACTTC. Together with reference TRBV7-8 and TRBJ2-5, the CDR3 gives the full variable domain: GAGVSQSPRYKVAKRGQDVALRCDPISGHVSLFWYQQALGQGPEFLTYFQNEAQLDKSGLPSDRFFAERPEGSVSTLKIQRTQQEDSAVYLCASSPVQGETQYFGPGTRLLVL.

The V and J genes are TRBV18 and TRBJ1-2, with TRBD1 identical over 7 bases. V was pared by 1 base and J by 0 bases, with 2 bases of the junction left unmatched. The CDR3 is made up of 15 amino acids. Germline CDR1 KGHSH, CDR2 LQKENI. The CDR3 loop reads CASSPQGAPNYGYTF. CDR3 coding DNA: TGTGCCAGCTCACCACAGGGGGCGCCTAACTATGGCTACACCTTC.

This clone occurred a few times. The chain recombines TRBV5-1 with TRBJ2-4; 8 nucleotides agree with TRBD2. V shed 3 bases and J 1 base; nucleotides not matched to a gene: 6. There are 16 residues in the CDR3. The germline gives CDR1 SGHRS, CDR2 YFSETQ. The CDR3 bases are TGCGCCAGCAGCTCCTCGGGGGGGCCGGCCAAAAACATTCAGTACTTC. Translation gives CASSSSGGPAKNIQYF.

J is TRBJ1-3 and V is TRBV29-1; TRBD1 matches 7 bases. There are 12 residues in the CDR3. CDR1 SQVTM and CDR2 ANQGSEA come from the germline V gene. V gave up 7 bases and J gave up 4 bases; unmatched junction bases: 4. The CDR3 sequence is CSGETGGNTIYF. CDR3 bases: TGCAGCGGGGAGACAGGGGGAAACACCATATATTTT. The full variable domain, in which reference TRBV29-1 and TRBJ1-3 provide the parts outside the CDR3, is SAVISQKPSRDICQRGTSLTIQCQVDSQVTMMFWYRQQPGQSLTLIATANQGSEATYESGFVIDKFPISRPNLTFSTLTVSNMSPEDSSIYLCSGETGGNTIYFGEGSWLTVV.

A remark on this clone: The same CDR3 also results from other DNA sequences found in this sample. J is TRBJ1-6 and V is TRBV5-1; no reliable D call. This CDR3 is built from 16 residues. Trimming stripped 4 bases from V and 5 bases from J, with 16 bases between. Germline-derived CDR1 and CDR2 are SGHRS and YFSETQ. The CDR3 DNA is TGCGCCAGCAGCCTGGGTCCGGGAGGGAATAATTCACCCCTCCACTTT. It codes for CASSLGPGGNNSPLHF.

J is TRBJ1-1 and V is TRBV18; D remains ambiguous. The CDR3 has 14 amino acids. The germline V gene encodes CDR1 KGHSH and CDR2 LQKENI. V lost 4 bases, J lost 1 base, and 10 bases lay in between. The CDR3 spells CASSLRKGNTEAFF. As DNA, the CDR3 is TGTGCCAGCTCACTTCGGAAGGGGAACACTGAAGCTTTCTTT.

V is TRBV10-3 and J is TRBJ2-3; TRBD1 aligns across 9 bases. Losses at the gene ends were 2 bases for V and 2 bases for J; bases not matched to a gene: 14. This CDR3 contains 19 residues. Germline loops: CDR1 ENHRY, CDR2 SYGVKD. The CDR3, as DNA: TGTGCCATCAGTGAGAGGGGTAGAGGACAGGGGACCATCACAGATACGCAGTATTTT. Amino acids: CAISERGRGQGTITDTQYF.

The V gene is TRBV2, the J gene TRBJ2-3; either TRBD1 or TRBD2 may fit D (5 bases each). Per the germline V gene, CDR1 is SNHLY and CDR2 is FYNNEI. There are 15 residues in the CDR3. Trimming shortened V by 3 bases and J by 4 bases, and 14 bases separated the two germline ends. The CDR3 sequence: CASSEVWGYSDTQYF. In DNA form, the CDR3 reads TGTGCCAGCAGTGAGGTTTGGGGGTACTCAGATACGCAGTATTTT.

In nucleotides, the CDR3 is TGTGCCAGCAGCTTAGGCGGGGGGGCGGATACGCAGTATTTT. It yields the protein CASSLGGGADTQYF. This chain links TRBV7-2 with TRBJ2-3; 9 nucleotides match TRBD2. J lost 6 bases, V lost 1 base, and 2 bases had no gene match. Germline CDR1 SGHTA, CDR2 FQGNSA. This CDR3 comprises 14 residues.

This chain joins TRBV5-8 and TRBJ2-1; D perhaps matches TRBD1 (6 bases). Germline CDR1 and CDR2: SGHTS and YDEGEE. The CDR3 contains 14 residues. The V and J ends lost 5 bases and 7 bases respectively, with 16 bases between them. The CDR3, as DNA: TGTGCCAGCAGTCCCTACAGGGAAGGGAATGAGCAGTTCTTC. Translating gives CASSPYREGNEQFF. The whole variable domain, remainder taken from reference TRBV5-8 and TRBJ2-1, is EAGVTQSPTHLIKTRGQQATLRCSPISGHTSVYWYQQALGLGLQFLLWYDEGEERNRGNFPPRFSGRQFPNYSSELNVNALELEDSALYLCASSPYREGNEQFFGPGTRLTVL.

CDR3 in DNA: TGCGCCAGCAGCCACGGGGAATGGACCGGGGAGCTGTTTTTT. As protein: CASSHGEWTGELFF. The genes are TRBV4-3 and TRBJ2-2; TRBD2 is a possible D gene (5 bases). V lost 3 bases and J 5 bases, leaving 10 bases between the germline ends. This CDR3 is 14 amino acids long. From germline, CDR1 is LGHNA and CDR2 YSLEER.

By sample share, this clone is medium-sized. The chain uses TRBV19 and TRBJ1-3, with 9 bases identical to TRBD1. Germline assignment: CDR1 LNHDA and CDR2 SQIVND (reference sequence). Losses at the gene ends were 8 bases for V and 0 bases for J; bases not matched to a gene: 2. CDR3 length: 14 amino acids. CDR3 sequence: CASGTGSSGNTIYF. The CDR3 bases are TGTGCCAGTGGGACAGGGAGCTCTGGAAACACCATATATTTT.

This clone was seen only once. The chain uses TRBV2 and TRBJ1-6; TRBD1 matches 7 bases. The CDR3 length is 14 residues. Germline V CDR1 and CDR2: SNHLY, FYNNEI. V was clipped by 8 bases and J by 3 bases; unmatched bases: 4. The CDR3: CASLRDSYNSPLHF. In nucleotides, the CDR3 is TGTGCCAGCCTTCGGGACAGCTATAATTCACCCCTCCACTTT.

The genes are TRBV6-5 and TRBJ2-5, with 10 bases lining up with TRBD2. The V segment lost 5 bases and the J segment 2 bases; nucleotides outside the gene matches: 5. CDR1 is MNHEY and CDR2 is SVGAGI in the germline V gene. CDR3 length: 15 residues. In nucleotides, the CDR3 is TGTGCCAGCAGTCCTAGCGGGGGCCGACAAGAGACCCAGTACTTC. Its protein is CASSPSGGRQETQYF.

This clone was seen more than once but under ten times. This chain uses TRBV6-5 with TRBJ1-1; possibly TRBD1 for D (6 bases). The V end lost 0 bases, the J end lost 1 base, and 9 bases lay between the germline ends. Germline-derived CDR1 and CDR2 are MNHEY and SVGAGI. The CDR3 has 15 residues. The CDR3 reads CASSYSIQGNTEAFF. Written as DNA, the CDR3 is TGTGCCAGCAGTTACTCTATACAGGGGAACACTGAAGCTTTCTTT.

The V call is TRBV14, the J call TRBJ1-6, with TRBD1 matching 8 bases. Per germline, CDR1 SGHDN and CDR2 FVKESK. There are 14 residues in the CDR3. J gave up 9 bases and V 9 bases, and 10 bases lay outside the gene matches. The chain's CDR3 is CASRQGPPTSPLHF. The CDR3 bases are TGTGCCAGTAGACAGGGGCCGCCTACTTCACCCCTCCACTTT.

V is TRBV4-3 and J is TRBJ2-7; 9 positions match TRBD1. This CDR3 has 13 residues. CDR1 is LGHNA and CDR2 is YSLEER in the germline V gene. With 6 bases clipped from V and 6 bases from J, the junction kept 6 bases outside the gene matches. The CDR3 coding sequence is TGCGCCAGCAGTAAACAGGGGGCGTCCGAGCAGTACTTC. Translation gives CASSKQGASEQYF.

The chain employs TRBV5-6 and TRBJ2-1; TRBD2 matches at 11 bases. CDR3 size: 16 residues. In germline, CDR1 is SGHDT, CDR2 YYEEEE. With V trimmed by 0 bases and J by 5 bases, 4 bases remained unmatched. The DNA of the CDR3 is TGTGCCAGCAGCTTGGCCGTGACTAGCGGGAACAATGAGCAGTTCTTC. This translates into CASSLAVTSGNNEQFF. Full variable domain (remainder filled in from reference TRBV5-6 and TRBJ2-1): DAGVTQSPTHLIKTRGQQVTLRCSPKSGHDTVSWYQQALGQGPQFIFQYYEEEERQRGNFPDRFSGHQFPNYSSELNVNALLLGDSALYLCASSLAVTSGNNEQFFGPGTRLTVL.

This clone has only a few counts. V gene TRBV2 combines with J gene TRBJ1-6; TRBD1 matches at 7 bases. Losses at the gene ends were 6 bases for V and 7 bases for J; bases not matched to a gene: 9. The CDR3 runs to 15 residues. Germline-derived CDR1 and CDR2 are SNHLY and FYNNEI. The CDR3 here is CASRADRVGNSPLHF. The CDR3 bases are TGTGCCAGCAGGGCTGACAGGGTGGGGAATTCACCCCTCCACTTT. The entire variable domain, with the rest obtained from reference TRBV2 and TRBJ1-6, is as follows: EPEVTQTPSHQVTQMGQEVILRCVPISNHLYFYWYRQILGQKVEFLVSFYNNEISEKSEIFDDQFSVERPDGSNFTLKIRSTKLEDSAMYFCASRADRVGNSPLHFGNGTRLTVT.

V gene TRBV4-1 combines with J gene TRBJ1-2, with D perhaps TRBD1 (6 bases). The CDR3 has 15 residues. Germline CDR1 is MGHRA and CDR2 is YSYEKL. V shed 1 base and J shed 2 bases, with 11 bases lying between them. DNA for the CDR3: TGCGCCAGCAGCCAAGCCCTAGACAGGAACTATGGCTACACCTTC. Translation: CASSQALDRNYGYTF.

The genes are TRBV7-2 and TRBJ1-3; D uncertain. Germline V CDR1 and CDR2: SGHTA, FQGNSA. The CDR3 has 14 amino acids. V was shortened by 2 bases and J by 0 bases, with 5 bases between the two germline ends. The CDR3 sequence: CASSLQLSGNTIYF. The CDR3 DNA is TGTGCCAGCAGCTTACAGCTCTCTGGAAACACCATATATTTT.

This clone was seen a handful of times. This chain joins TRBV5-4 and TRBJ2-1; 12 positions match TRBD2. The ends lost 3 bases at V and 5 bases at J; junction bases unmatched: 12. The CDR3 spans 18 residues. Looked up from germline, CDR1 is SGHNT and CDR2 is YYREEE (reference sequence). CDR3 region: CASSSRLAGDPLNNEQFF. CDR3 sequence (DNA): TGTGCCAGCAGCTCCCGACTAGCGGGGGATCCTTTGAACAATGAGCAGTTCTTC.

This chain joins TRBV9 and TRBJ2-5, with 8 positions matching TRBD2. The V gene end was trimmed by 0 bases and the J gene end by 1 base; junction bases not matched to a gene: 5. Germline V lookup: CDR1 SGDLS, CDR2 YYNGEE. CDR3 length: 16 residues. The CDR3 is CASSVGGSGAQETQYF. The DNA of the CDR3 is TGTGCCAGCAGCGTAGGGGGTAGCGGGGCCCAAGAGACCCAGTACTTC.

In DNA form, the CDR3 reads TGTGCCACCAGCAGAGGAGGGACAGGGGGTAGCTATGGCTACACCTTC. It specifies CATSRGGTGGSYGYTF. The V and J genes are TRBV15 and TRBJ1-2; 11 bases agree with TRBD1. The germline CDR1 and CDR2 sequences are LNHNV and YYDKDF (reference sequence). With V trimmed by 1 base and J by 4 bases, 5 bases remained unmatched. The CDR3 sequence is 16 residues long.

V usage is TRBV4-3 and J usage is TRBJ1-6, with 8 bases fitting TRBD1. The CDR3 is made up of 14 amino acids. CDR1 is LGHNA, CDR2 YSLEER, per germline. J was trimmed by 13 bases and V by 3 bases; bases with no gene match: 8. This chain's CDR3 is CASSQGQEMDPLHF. The CDR3 DNA sequence: TGCGCCAGCAGCCAGGGACAGGAGATGGATCCCCTCCACTTT.

The chain employs TRBV25-1 and TRBJ2-3; D is unresolved. There are 14 residues in the CDR3. The V end was cut by 1 base, the J end by 2 bases, with 7 bases between. Germline CDR1 is MGHDK and CDR2 is SYGVNS. CDR3 sequence reads: CASSEWSDTDTQYF. The CDR3 DNA sequence: TGTGCCAGCAGTGAATGGAGCGACACAGATACGCAGTATTTT.

This clone has only one observation. The chain combines TRBV7-2 with TRBJ1-1; weak D call: TRBD1 (6 bases). Trimming stripped 2 bases from V and 0 bases from J, with 10 bases between. From germline, CDR1 is SGHTA and CDR2 FQGNSA. The CDR3 covers 15 residues. The chain's CDR3 is CASSLQQGVNTEAFF. The CDR3 DNA reads as TGTGCCAGCAGCTTACAACAGGGAGTGAACACTGAAGCTTTCTTT.